These T cell receptor beta chains were read from a single sample in a study of shared clonotypes between healthy human individuals. Here immunoSEQ multiplex PCR was the method, and the copy in TCRdb shows in-frame clones only, minus some. The repertoire includes hundreds of thousands of clones, around two thirds of them detected once, and about 1.8% sits in the top ten. The specimen sequenced was memory CD4+ T cells sorted from blood. Every receptor here comes from a woman aged 25 to 39 in good health. The CDR3 runs from the conserved cysteine through the conserved F or W. Fields, in order: D gene, clone size, J gene, V gene, CDR3 protein, CDR3 DNA. A D gene is named only where the DNA matches it firmly. Size values are once, few and many counts, or a class for expanded clones, and some rows have none.

>.|few|TRBJ2-3|TRBV11-3
CASSLTDYTDTQYF
TGTGCCAGCAGCTTAACGGATTACACAGATACGCAGTATTTT
>.|.|TRBJ1-5|TRBV6-5
CASSYSPGSNQPQHF
TGTGCCAGCAGTTACTCGCCCGGGAGCAATCAGCCCCAGCATTTT
>.|.|TRBJ2-7|TRBV5-1
CASSGDKASSYEQYF
TGCGCCAGCAGTGGCGATAAAGCGAGCTCCTACGAGCAGTACTTC
>.|.|TRBJ2-7|TRBV27
CASRSHSSYEQYF
TGTGCCAGCCGGAGTCACTCCTCGTACGAGCAGTACTTC
>TRBD1|.|TRBJ2-5|TRBV19
CASRGQGAIYQETQYF
TGTGCCAGTAGAGGGCAGGGGGCCATCTACCAAGAGACCCAGTACTTC
>.|.|TRBJ2-1|TRBV19
CASSGSSYNEQFF
TGTGCCAGTAGTGGGAGCTCCTACAATGAGCAGTTCTTC
>TRBD1|.|TRBJ2-7|TRBV11-3
CASSAGTGRAEQYF
TGTGCCAGCAGCGCTGGGACAGGGCGAGCCGAGCAGTACTTC
>.|once|TRBJ2-1|TRBV5-1
CASSLVGGSEQFF
TGCGCCAGCAGCTTGGTGGGAGGCTCTGAGCAGTTCTTC
>.|.|TRBJ1-1|TRBV9
CASSPSRVTEAFF
TGTGCCAGCAGCCCTAGCAGGGTAACTGAAGCTTTCTTT
>.|few|TRBJ1-2|TRBV25-1
CASSDPNSYGYTF
TGTGCCAGCAGTGACCCGAACAGTTATGGCTACACCTTC
>.|.|TRBJ2-5|TRBV20-1
CSARDVETQYF
TGCAGTGCTAGAGATGTAGAGACCCAGTACTTC
>.|once|TRBJ2-2|TRBV4-1
CASSQVDLGIGTGELFF
TGCGCCAGCAGCCAAGTCGATTTGGGAATAGGTACCGGGGAGCTGTTTTTT
>.|once|TRBJ2-3|TRBV28
CASSTSTDTQYF
TGTGCCAGCAGCACCTCAACAGATACGCAGTATTTT
>TRBD1|.|TRBJ1-2|TRBV27
CASSSRTGWAFYGYTF
TGTGCCAGCAGTTCCAGGACAGGGTGGGCTTTCTATGGCTACACCTTC
>TRBD2|.|TRBJ2-7|TRBV7-8
CASSLASGSIYEQYF
TGTGCCAGCAGCTTAGCTAGCGGGAGCATCTACGAGCAGTACTTC
>.|.|TRBJ2-7|TRBV14
CASSQDWWSGVPYEQYF
TGTGCCAGCAGCCAAGATTGGTGGTCTGGGGTACCCTACGAGCAGTACTTC